Shown below are 13 T cell receptor beta chains from a single sample sequenced in a study of T-cell memory formation after mild COVID-19. TCRdb re-called the 5' RACE reads through MiXCR, storing one row per CDR3 protein. The sample holds about 170,000 distinct CDR3 sequences; about an eighth are singletons and the top ten take more than 3%. Sample: PBMCs or a T cell subset sorted from them (not recorded which). These receptors all stem from a man aged 18 to 29 who had mild COVID-19 (a few samples of this study predate the infection). Cell type and time point are not known.

The genes are TRBV29-1 and TRBJ2-3; no definite D call. This CDR3 has 10 residues. Germline CDR1 SQVTM, CDR2 ANQGSEA. For the CDR3, the DNA is TGCAGTCTCAGTACAGATACGCAGTATTTT. Protein sequence: CSLSTDTQYF.

The chain recombines TRBV27 with TRBJ2-3, with TRBD2 matching 10 bases. V gave up 3 bases and J gave up 2 bases; unmatched junction bases: 5. This CDR3 region has 16 residues. CDR1 and CDR2 from the germline V gene are MNHEY and SMNVEV (reference sequence). For the CDR3, the DNA is TGTGCCAGCAGTTTGTTAGCGGGGGGACTCACAGATACGCAGTATTTT. It is translated as CASSLLAGGLTDTQYF.

This chain uses TRBV28 with TRBJ1-1; 7 bases fit TRBD1. V trimming: 5 bases; J trimming: 2 bases; junction bases outside the gene matches: 8. The CDR3 spans 15 residues. Germline V lookup: CDR1 MDHEN, CDR2 SYDVKM. The DNA for the CDR3 is TGTGCCAGCAGTCCCAACAGGGGCGGTAACACTGAAGCTTTCTTT. This gives the protein CASSPNRGGNTEAFF.

The rearrangement links TRBV3-1 to TRBJ2-2; D unclear. Germline V CDR1 and CDR2: LGHDT, YNNKEL (reference sequence). Trimming took 1 base from V and 7 from J, leaving 4 bases between them. The CDR3 runs 12 residues. The CDR3 sequence: CASSQGFGELFF. DNA of the CDR3: TGTGCCAGCAGCCAAGGGTTCGGGGAGCTGTTTTTT.

There are a few counts of this clonotype. A junction boundary mismatches the germline segment, possibly from a read error. CDR3 bases: TGTGCCAGCACCCAACAGGGGTCGGCTTCACCCTTCCACTTT. Residues: CASTQQGSASPFHF. J is TRBJ1-6 and V is TRBV12-3 or TRBV12-4; 7 bases agree with TRBD1. The CDR3 extends over 14 amino acids.

The rearrangement links TRBV7-8 to TRBJ2-1, with TRBD2 matching 11 bases. Germline V gene sequence: CDR1 SGHVS, CDR2 FQNEAQ. V lost 5 bases to trimming and J lost 10 bases; unmatched junction nucleotides: 4. The CDR3 has 13 amino acids. The CDR3 spells CASSRSGGGEQFF. CDR3 DNA: TGTGCCAGCAGCCGTAGCGGGGGGGGAGAGCAGTTCTTC.

The chain couples TRBV3-1 to TRBJ2-3; D is tentatively TRBD1 or TRBD2 (6 bases each). With 0 bases removed from V and 9 bases from J, the gap between germline ends came to 16 bases. CDR1 and CDR2 (germline): LGHDT, YNNKEL (reference sequence). The CDR3 extends over 15 amino acids. The CDR3 loop reads CASSQEERGLPTQYF. For the CDR3, the DNA is TGTGCCAGCAGCCAAGAGGAACGGGGGCTCCCAACGCAGTATTTT.

V usage is TRBV27 and J usage is TRBJ1-1, with a tentative D call TRBD1 (6 bases). V gave up 6 bases and J gave up 6 bases, with 14 bases separating them. The V gene's germline CDR1 is MNHEY and CDR2 SMNVEV (reference sequence). The CDR3 totals 13 residues. CDR3 sequence (DNA): TGTGCCAGCAGCCTACAGGGCTACTCTGAAGCTTTCTTT. Amino acid sequence: CASSLQGYSEAFF.

The chain employs TRBV5-1 and TRBJ1-1; D is undetermined. Between the trimmed V and J ends, which lost 0 bases and 0 bases, there was a span of 6 bases. CDR1 SGHRS and CDR2 YFSETQ come from the germline V gene. This CDR3 is 14 amino acids long. The CDR3, as DNA: TGCGCCAGCAGCTTGGCTTTCGTGAACACTGAAGCTTTCTTT. This translates into CASSLAFVNTEAFF. Looking up the rest from reference TRBV5-1 and TRBJ1-1 gives the full variable domain: KAGVTQTPRYLIKTRGQQVTLSCSPISGHRSVSWYQQTPGQGLQFLFEYFSETQRNKGNFPGRFSGRQFSNSRSEMNVSTLELGDSALYLCASSLAFVNTEAFFGQGTRLTVV.

This chain links TRBV4-2 with TRBJ2-5, with a tentative D call TRBD2 (6 bases). Trimming removed 2 bases at V and 3 bases at J, with 22 bases between. Germline assignment: CDR1 LGHNA and CDR2 YNFKEQ. The CDR3 spans 18 residues. The CDR3 protein is CASSQPLGALGLEETQYF. The CDR3 DNA follows: TGTGCCAGCAGCCAACCCTTAGGGGCGCTGGGACTCGAAGAGACCCAGTACTTC.

The table lists this clonotype with a few counts. This chain links TRBV6-5 with TRBJ1-2; 7 nucleotides match TRBD1. Looked up from germline, CDR1 is MNHEY and CDR2 is SVGAGI. Losses at the gene ends were 2 bases for V and 8 bases for J; bases not matched to a gene: 5. This CDR3 is built from 13 residues. The CDR3 sequence is CASSYPDRVGYTF. The CDR3 DNA is TGTGCCAGCAGTTACCCTGACAGGGTAGGCTACACCTTC.

This chain links TRBV19 with TRBJ2-3; D may correspond to TRBD1 or TRBD2 (5 bases each). V was cut by 3 bases and J by 2 bases, with 9 bases left in between. This CDR3 has 14 residues. The V gene's germline CDR1 is LNHDA and CDR2 SQIVND (reference sequence). In DNA form, the CDR3 reads TGTGCCAGTAGTATCTCGGGGCTCACAGATACGCAGTATTTT. It encodes CASSISGLTDTQYF.

The chain uses TRBV7-2 and TRBJ2-7; maybe TRBD2 (6 bases). V was clipped by 4 bases and J by 0 bases, with 19 bases between them. This CDR3 spans 17 amino acids. CDR1 and CDR2 from the germline V gene are SGHTA and FQGNSA. CDR3: CASSSGGWRGGSYEQYF. CDR3 nucleotide sequence: TGTGCCAGCAGCTCCGGAGGGTGGCGGGGCGGCTCCTACGAGCAGTACTTC.